These 14 T cell receptor beta chains share one sample of origin, sequenced in a study of type 1 regulatory T cells. TCRdb analysed the reads with MiXCR anew, one entry per CDR3 protein. The sample carries about 42,000 distinct CDR3 sequences, 9.5% to 15% recorded once. These receptors have no identified antigens. Sample: cultured non-Tr1 T cells, either the whole culture or a sorted T cell fraction (not recorded which). The origin of the receptors is a human donor in good health.

This rearrangement joins TRBV2 to TRBJ1-2; a weak D match, TRBD1 (5 bases). The CDR3 extends over 13 amino acids. V was cut by 5 bases and J by 4 bases, with 11 bases left in between. Per the germline V gene, CDR1 is SNHLY and CDR2 is FYNNEI. CDR3 in amino acids: CASSPDKVYGYTF. The CDR3 nucleotides read TGTGCCAGCAGTCCGGACAAAGTCTATGGCTACACCTTC.

This clonotype was found many times. The V call is TRBV20-1, the J call TRBJ2-7, with D perhaps being TRBD1 or TRBD2 (5 bases each). This CDR3 is built from 12 residues. Germline V gives CDR1 DFQATT, CDR2 SNEGSKA (reference sequence). V was cut by 6 bases and J by 3 bases, with 12 bases left in between. The CDR3 spells CSASGTDYEQYF. DNA for the CDR3: TGCAGTGCATCCGGGACGGACTACGAGCAGTACTTC.

The genes are TRBV7-9 and TRBJ2-2; no clear D gene. CDR3 length: 15 residues. Deletions cut 11 bases from V and 4 bases from J, with 20 bases between. Germline CDR1 is SEHNR and CDR2 is FQNEAQ (reference sequence). CDR3 residues: CACVFATTGTGELFF. The CDR3 nucleotides are TGTGCCTGTGTCTTTGCGACCACCGGCACCGGGGAGCTGTTTTTT.

This clonotype came up a few times. This rearrangement joins TRBV5-1 to TRBJ2-1, with TRBD1 identical over 11 bases. The germline V gene has CDR1 SGHRS and CDR2 YFSETQ. The CDR3 sequence is 16 residues long. V shed 4 bases, J shed 8 bases, and the junction held 11 bases outside the gene matches. Here the CDR3 DNA reads TGCGCCAGCAGCCGATGGGGACAGGGGGTCCCCTATGAGCAGTTCTTC. Translated, it gives CASSRWGQGVPYEQFF.

The V gene is TRBV20-1, the J gene TRBJ2-7; D is ambiguous. This CDR3 is built from 13 residues. V was pared by 1 base and J by 0 bases, with 7 bases between. CDR1 and CDR2 (germline): DFQATT, SNEGSKA (reference sequence). CDR3 DNA sequence: TGCAGTGCTAGAGCATTAAGCTCCTACGAGCAGTACTTC. Its protein is CSARALSSYEQYF.

About this clonotype itself: The junction differs from germline at one of its ends, possibly a read error. The chain links TRBV5-8 to TRBJ1-1; D perhaps matches TRBD1 (5 bases). This CDR3 contains 14 residues. Germline values: CDR1 SGHTS, CDR2 YDEGEE. CDR3 in amino acids: CASSPRGDGPEASF. CDR3 nucleotide sequence: TGTGCCAGCAGCCCCCGAGGGGACGGACCTGAAGCTTCCTTT. The entire variable domain, with the rest obtained from reference TRBV5-8 and TRBJ1-1, is as follows: EAGVTQSPTHLIKTRGQQATLRCSPISGHTSVYWYQQALGLGLQFLLWYDEGEERNRGNFPPRFSGRQFPNYSSELNVNALELEDSALYLCASSPRGDGPEASFGQGTRLTVV.

At least ten counts were recorded for this clonotype. This rearrangement joins TRBV29-1 to TRBJ2-5; 8 bases agree with TRBD2. This CDR3 region has 12 residues. Germline lookup yields CDR1 SQVTM and CDR2 ANQGSEA. Losses at the gene ends were 2 bases for V and 6 bases for J; bases not matched to a gene: 2. CDR3 in amino acids: CSVETGGKTQYF. CDR3 nucleotides: TGCAGCGTTGAAACGGGAGGGAAGACCCAGTACTTC. Together with reference TRBV29-1 and TRBJ2-5, the CDR3 gives the full variable domain: SAVISQKPSRDICQRGTSLTIQCQVDSQVTMMFWYRQQPGQSLTLIATANQGSEATYESGFVIDKFPISRPNLTFSTLTVSNMSPEDSSIYLCSVETGGKTQYFGPGTRLLVL.

Many counts were recorded for this clonotype. V usage is TRBV29-1 and J usage is TRBJ1-1; D call uncertain. The CDR3 totals 13 residues. CDR1 and CDR2 (germline): SQVTM, ANQGSEA. The V gene lost 6 bases and the J gene lost 1 base, with 12 bases spanning the gap. In nucleotides, the CDR3 is TGCAGCGTCGCCCTAATAGGGAACACTGAAGCTTTCTTT. Its translation: CSVALIGNTEAFF.

This clonotype has a handful of counts. The chain has TRBV7-2 and TRBJ2-7, with D uncertain. Trimming shortened V by 3 bases and J by 3 bases, and 18 bases separated the two germline ends. Germline CDR1 and CDR2: SGHTA and FQGNSA. The CDR3 is 16 residues long. CDR3 DNA: TGTGCCAGCAGCTTCAACGTGGGAAGGAGCCTCTACGAGCAGTACTTC. Protein product: CASSFNVGRSLYEQYF.

This clonotype was found a few times. This sequence joins TRBV18 and TRBJ2-1; D may match TRBD1 or TRBD2 (6 bases each). CDR3 size: 16 residues. V gave up 5 bases and J gave up 4 bases, with 18 bases separating them. The germline V gene has CDR1 KGHSH and CDR2 LQKENI. CDR3 protein: CASSGQGRGIYNEQFF. The CDR3 coding sequence is TGTGCCAGCTCAGGCCAGGGGCGGGGCATTTACAATGAGCAGTTCTTC.

This clonotype was detected many times. The genes are TRBV24-1 and TRBJ2-5; D gene unclear. Germline values: CDR1 KGHDR, CDR2 SFDVKD. V gave up 5 bases and J gave up 6 bases, with 6 bases separating them. This CDR3 contains 11 residues. In DNA form, the CDR3 reads TGTGCCACCAGTGCTCAAAAGACCCAGTACTTC. As protein: CATSAQKTQYF.

This chain connects TRBV5-1 to TRBJ2-7, with a tentative D call TRBD1 (7 bases). From germline, CDR1 is SGHRS and CDR2 YFSETQ. With 4 bases removed from V and 2 bases from J, the gap between germline ends came to 10 bases. This CDR3 contains 13 residues. CDR3 residues: CASSAGQTYEQYF. CDR3 coding DNA: TGCGCCAGCAGCGCGGGACAGACCTACGAGCAGTACTTC.

In this sample, this clonotype turned up many times. The chain couples TRBV12-3 or TRBV12-4 to TRBJ1-6; tentative D call: TRBD1 (6 bases). The V and J ends lost 3 bases and 8 bases respectively, with 11 bases between them. This CDR3 has 14 residues. CDR3 protein: CASSFQGWHSPLHF. The CDR3 nucleotides read TGTGCCAGCAGTTTTCAGGGGTGGCATTCACCCCTCCACTTT.

This clonotype came up many times. V usage is TRBV28 and J usage is TRBJ2-1, with TRBD1 matching 10 bases. Germline V gives CDR1 MDHEN, CDR2 SYDVKM. V lost 5 bases and J lost 4; bases outside the gene matches: 5. The CDR3 is made up of 15 amino acids. CDR3 region: CASSMTGGLYNEQFF. CDR3 DNA sequence: TGTGCCAGCAGTATGACAGGGGGCCTTTACAATGAGCAGTTCTTC.